The entry that follows covers one T cell receptor beta chain sequence. Antigen unknown. Trimming pared 6 bases from V and 0 bases from J, leaving 5 bases between. Germline V gene data show CDR1 as MDHEN and CDR2 as SYDVKM. The CDR3 extends over 12 amino acids. The sample originates from a study of long-term antiretroviral therapy in people with HIV. Two or more post-ART PBMC samples, plus at least one pre-ART sample, were available for each donor. Findings and limits, study-wide: Dating from the mid-2000s to the late 2010s, the blood was possibly obtained under older ART regimens.

Running of the v3.0 immunoSEQ assay took place at survey level. Sequencing efforts were directed toward about 40,000-55,000 T-cell genomes per sample. Using immunoSEQ multiplex PCR, the repertoire was profiled, and TCRdb retains in-frame clones only, with some absent. The sample consists of about 17,000 clones, 70% to 90% of them appearing once. Sequenced here: unsorted PBMCs, sampled 6.9 years after starting antiretroviral therapy. J is TRBJ2-5 and V is TRBV28; D not certain. The clonotype was recovered from a man in his fifties with HIV. CDR3 protein: CASRGYQETQYF. As DNA, the CDR3 is TGTGCCAGCAGAGGGTACCAAGAGACCCAGTACTTC.